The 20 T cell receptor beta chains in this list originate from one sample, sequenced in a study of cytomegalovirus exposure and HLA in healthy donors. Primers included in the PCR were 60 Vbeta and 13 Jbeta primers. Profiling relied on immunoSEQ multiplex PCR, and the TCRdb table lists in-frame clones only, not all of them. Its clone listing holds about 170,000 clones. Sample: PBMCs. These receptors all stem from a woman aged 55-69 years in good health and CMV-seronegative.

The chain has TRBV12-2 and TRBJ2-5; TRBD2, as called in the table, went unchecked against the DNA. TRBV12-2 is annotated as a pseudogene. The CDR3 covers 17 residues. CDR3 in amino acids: CASRLARDWEEGETQYF. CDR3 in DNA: TGTGCAAGTCGCTTAGCAAGGGACTGGGAGGAGGGGGAGACCCAGTACTTC.

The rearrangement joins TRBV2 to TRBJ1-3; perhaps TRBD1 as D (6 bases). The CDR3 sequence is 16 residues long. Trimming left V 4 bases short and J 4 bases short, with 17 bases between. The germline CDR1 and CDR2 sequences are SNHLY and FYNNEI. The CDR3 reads CASSGETGLGGNTIYF. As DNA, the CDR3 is TGTGCCAGCAGTGGAGAGACAGGTCTCGGAGGAAACACCATATATTTT.

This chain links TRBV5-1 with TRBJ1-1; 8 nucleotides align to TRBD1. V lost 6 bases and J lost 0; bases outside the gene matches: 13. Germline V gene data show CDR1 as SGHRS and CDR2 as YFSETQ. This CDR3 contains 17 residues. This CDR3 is CASTVGQGRAVNTEAFF. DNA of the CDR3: TGCGCCAGCACCGTCGGACAGGGTCGCGCCGTGAACACTGAAGCTTTCTTT.

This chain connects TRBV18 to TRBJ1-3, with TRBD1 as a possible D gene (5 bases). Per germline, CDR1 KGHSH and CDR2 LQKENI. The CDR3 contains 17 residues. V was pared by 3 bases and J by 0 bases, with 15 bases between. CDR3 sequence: CASSPSAGLASGNTIYF. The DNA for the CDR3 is TGTGCCAGCTCACCCTCGGCAGGGCTTGCCTCTGGAAACACCATATATTTT.

The CDR3 DNA is TGTGCCAGCAGACCCGAACTACAGGATTTCAGCTCTGGGGCCAACGTCCTGACTTTC. Protein product: CASRPELQDFSSGANVLTF. This sequence joins TRBV2 and TRBJ2-6, with a tentative D call TRBD1 (5 bases). CDR1 is SNHLY and CDR2 is FYNNEI in the germline V gene. V lost 6 bases and J 0 bases, leaving 21 bases between the germline ends. This CDR3 contains 19 residues.

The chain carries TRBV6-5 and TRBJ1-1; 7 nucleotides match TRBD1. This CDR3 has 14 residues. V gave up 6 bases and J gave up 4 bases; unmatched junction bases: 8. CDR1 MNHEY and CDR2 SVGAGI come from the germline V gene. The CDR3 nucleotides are TGTGCCAGCAGACCACAGGGGACCGGCACTGAAGCTTTCTTT. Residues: CASRPQGTGTEAFF.

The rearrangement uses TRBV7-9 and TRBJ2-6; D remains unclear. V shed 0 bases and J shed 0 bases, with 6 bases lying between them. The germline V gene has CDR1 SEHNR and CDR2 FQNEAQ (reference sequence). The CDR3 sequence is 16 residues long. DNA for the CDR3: TGTGCCAGCAGCTTAGCGGTAGTCTCTGGGGCCAACGTCCTGACTTTC. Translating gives CASSLAVVSGANVLTF.

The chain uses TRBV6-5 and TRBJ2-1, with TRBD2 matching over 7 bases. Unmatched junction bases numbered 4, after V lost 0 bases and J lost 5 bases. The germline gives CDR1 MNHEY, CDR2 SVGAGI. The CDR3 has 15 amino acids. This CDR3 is CASSYSPGGHNEQFF. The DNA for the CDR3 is TGTGCCAGCAGTTACTCGCCGGGGGGTCACAATGAGCAGTTCTTC.

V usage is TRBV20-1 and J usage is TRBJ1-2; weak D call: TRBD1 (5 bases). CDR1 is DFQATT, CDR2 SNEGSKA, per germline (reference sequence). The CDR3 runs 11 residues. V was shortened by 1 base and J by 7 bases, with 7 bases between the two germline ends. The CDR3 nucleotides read TGCAGTGCTAGAGGGGGCTTTGGCTACACCTTC. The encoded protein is CSARGGFGYTF.

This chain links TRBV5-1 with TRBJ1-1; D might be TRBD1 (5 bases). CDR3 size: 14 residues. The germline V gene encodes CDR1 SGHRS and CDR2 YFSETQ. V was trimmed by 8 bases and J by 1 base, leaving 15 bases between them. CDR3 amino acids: CASRMDKQNTEAFF. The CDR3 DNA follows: TGCGCCAGTCGGATGGACAAACAGAACACTGAAGCTTTCTTT.

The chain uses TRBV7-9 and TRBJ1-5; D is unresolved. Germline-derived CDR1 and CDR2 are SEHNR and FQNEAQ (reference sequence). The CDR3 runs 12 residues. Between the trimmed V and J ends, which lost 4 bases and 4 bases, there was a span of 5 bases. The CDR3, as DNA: TGTGCCAGCAGCTCGAGAAATCAGCCCCAGCATTTT. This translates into CASSSRNQPQHF. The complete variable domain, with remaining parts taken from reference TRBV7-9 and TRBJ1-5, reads DTGVSQNPRHKITKRGQNVTFRCDPISEHNRLYWYRQTLGQGPEFLTYFQNEAQLEKSRLLSDRFSAERPKGSFSTLEIQRTEQGDSAMYLCASSSRNQPQHFGDGTRLSIL.

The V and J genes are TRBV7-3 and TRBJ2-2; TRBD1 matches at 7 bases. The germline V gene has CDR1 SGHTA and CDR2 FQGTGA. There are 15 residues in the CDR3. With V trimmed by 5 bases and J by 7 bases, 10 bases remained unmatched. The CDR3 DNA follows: TGTGCCAGCAGCAACCCCAGACAGGGTGGCGGGGAGCTGTTTTTT. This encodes CASSNPRQGGGELFF.

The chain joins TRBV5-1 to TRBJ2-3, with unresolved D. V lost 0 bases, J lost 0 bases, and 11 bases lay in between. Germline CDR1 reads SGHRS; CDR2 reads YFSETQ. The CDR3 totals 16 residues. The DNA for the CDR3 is TGCGCCAGCAGCTTGGTAACTCCTACTAGCACAGATACGCAGTATTTT. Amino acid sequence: CASSLVTPTSTDTQYF.

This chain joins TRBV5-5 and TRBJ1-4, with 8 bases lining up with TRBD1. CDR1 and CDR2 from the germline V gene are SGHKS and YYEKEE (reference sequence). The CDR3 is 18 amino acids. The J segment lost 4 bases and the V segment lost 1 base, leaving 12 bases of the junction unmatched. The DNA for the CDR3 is TGTGCCAGCAGCTTGACAGGGGGTCATAACCCGGTTAATGAAAAACTGTTTTTT. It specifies CASSLTGGHNPVNEKLFF.

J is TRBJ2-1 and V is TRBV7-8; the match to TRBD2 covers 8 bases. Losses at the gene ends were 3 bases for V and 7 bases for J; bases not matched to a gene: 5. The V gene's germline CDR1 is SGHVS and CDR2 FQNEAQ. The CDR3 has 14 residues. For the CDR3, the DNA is TGTGCCAGCAGCTTTAGCGGGATGGGGAATGAGCAGTTCTTC. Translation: CASSFSGMGNEQFF.

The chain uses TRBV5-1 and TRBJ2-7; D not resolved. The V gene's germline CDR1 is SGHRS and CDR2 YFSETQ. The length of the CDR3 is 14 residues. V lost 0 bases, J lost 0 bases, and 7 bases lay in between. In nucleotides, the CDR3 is TGCGCCAGCAGCTTGGGGGCCCTCTCCTACGAGCAGTACTTC. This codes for CASSLGALSYEQYF.

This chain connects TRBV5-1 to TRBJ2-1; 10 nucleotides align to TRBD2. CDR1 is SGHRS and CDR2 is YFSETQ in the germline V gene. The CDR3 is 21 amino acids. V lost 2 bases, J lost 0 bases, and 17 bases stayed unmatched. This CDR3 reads CASSFMGGTSVRPSSYNEQFF. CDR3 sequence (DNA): TGCGCCAGCAGCTTCATGGGAGGGACTAGCGTAAGACCGAGCTCCTACAATGAGCAGTTCTTC. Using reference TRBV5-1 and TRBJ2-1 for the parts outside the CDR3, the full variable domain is KAGVTQTPRYLIKTRGQQVTLSCSPISGHRSVSWYQQTPGQGLQFLFEYFSETQRNKGNFPGRFSGRQFSNSRSEMNVSTLELGDSALYLCASSFMGGTSVRPSSYNEQFFGPGTRLTVL.

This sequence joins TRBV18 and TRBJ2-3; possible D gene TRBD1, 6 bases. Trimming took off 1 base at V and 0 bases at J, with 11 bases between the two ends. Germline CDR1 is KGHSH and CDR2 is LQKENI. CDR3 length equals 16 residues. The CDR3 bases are TGTGCCAGCTCACCACTCGACAGGCCTAGCACAGATACGCAGTATTTT. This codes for CASSPLDRPSTDTQYF.

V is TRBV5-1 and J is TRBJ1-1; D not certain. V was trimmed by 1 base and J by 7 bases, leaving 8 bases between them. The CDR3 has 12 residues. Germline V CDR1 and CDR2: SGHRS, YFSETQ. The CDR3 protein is CASSLPSGEAFF. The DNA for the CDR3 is TGCGCCAGCAGCTTGCCCTCGGGTGAAGCTTTCTTT. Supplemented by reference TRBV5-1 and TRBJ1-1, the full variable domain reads KAGVTQTPRYLIKTRGQQVTLSCSPISGHRSVSWYQQTPGQGLQFLFEYFSETQRNKGNFPGRFSGRQFSNSRSEMNVSTLELGDSALYLCASSLPSGEAFFGQGTRLTVV.

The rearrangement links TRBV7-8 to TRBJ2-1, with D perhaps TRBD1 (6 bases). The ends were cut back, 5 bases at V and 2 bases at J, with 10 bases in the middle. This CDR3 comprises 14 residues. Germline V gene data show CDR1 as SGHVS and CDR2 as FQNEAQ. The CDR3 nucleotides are TGTGCCAGCAGCAAGGGACAAGCCTACAATGAGCAGTTCTTC. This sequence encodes CASSKGQAYNEQFF.